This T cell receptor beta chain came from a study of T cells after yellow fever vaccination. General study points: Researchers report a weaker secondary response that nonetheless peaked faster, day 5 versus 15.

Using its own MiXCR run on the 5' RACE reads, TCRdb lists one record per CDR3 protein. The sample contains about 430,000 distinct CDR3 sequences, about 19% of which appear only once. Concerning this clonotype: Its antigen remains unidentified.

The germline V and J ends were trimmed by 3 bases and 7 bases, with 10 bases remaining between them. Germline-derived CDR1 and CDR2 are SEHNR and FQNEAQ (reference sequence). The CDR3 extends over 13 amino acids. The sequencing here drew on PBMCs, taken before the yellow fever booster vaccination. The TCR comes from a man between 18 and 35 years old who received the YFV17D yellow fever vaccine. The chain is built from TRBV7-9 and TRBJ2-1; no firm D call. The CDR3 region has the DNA TGTGCCAGCAGCTTCCTGACTCAAAATGAGCAGTTCTTC. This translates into CASSFLTQNEQFF. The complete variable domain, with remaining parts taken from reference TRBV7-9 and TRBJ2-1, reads DTGVSQNPRHKITKRGQNVTFRCDPISEHNRLYWYRQTLGQGPEFLTYFQNEAQLEKSRLLSDRFSAERPKGSFSTLEIQRTEQGDSAMYLCASSFLTQNEQFFGPGTRLTVL.